This T cell receptor (beta chain) is from a study of T cell changes during pregnancy in multiple sclerosis. This clone was seen a handful of times. Profiling relied on immunoSEQ multiplex PCR, and the TCRdb table lists in-frame clones only, not all of them. The repertoire holds around 57,000 clones, with about nine tenths as singletons. CDR1 SNHLY and CDR2 FYNNEI come from the germline V gene. This CDR3 region has 15 residues. The V and J ends lost 0 bases and 4 bases, in that order; junction bases with no gene match: 3. This sequence was found in a female donor with multiple sclerosis, enrolled in a pregnancy study. The rearrangement links TRBV2 to TRBJ2-1, with TRBD1 identical over 7 bases. The source material was peripheral blood, sampled in the first trimester of pregnancy. CDR3 bases: TGTGCCAGCAGTGAAGCGGGGACAGCATACAATGAGCAGTTCTTC. It yields the protein CASSEAGTAYNEQFF.